This T cell receptor beta chain was documented in a study of radiotherapy plus CTLA-4 blockade in lung cancer (dated by TCRdb to 2017 to 2018). Some background on the complete study: Among enrolled patients, 15% to 20% had an objective response and approximately 30% reached disease control.

A word on this clone: Its antigen is unknown. Per-base qualities were not stored, and no clone one base away is much larger.

Here is what the overall study found, with its caveats: TCR clones derived from tumors expanded in peripheral blood after treatment with radiotherapy and ipilimumab. The strongest predictors of response were reported to be early dynamic shifts in blood T cell clones along with a rise in serum interferon-beta following radiation.

The study evaluated CTLA-4 blockade (ipilimumab) given together with focal radiation therapy in patients who had chemo-refractory metastatic non-small-cell lung cancer. Looking up the germline V gene yields CDR1 MGHRA and CDR2 YSYEKL. V loses 6 bases of germline sequence and J loses 4 bases, and the interval between the two ends is 8 bases. Taken from cysteine to phenylalanine, the CDR3 has 12 residues. This entry keeps only the CDR3 DNA: 36 bases, framed from base 1. Libraries were constructed by the immunoSEQ multiplex PCR assay. TCRdb took this table from immuneACCESS and kept in-frame rearrangements with V and J called. Such tables lack part of the clones; where checked against another copy, unresolved V genes explain under half of the gap, and the rest is unexplained. In all, the sample holds about 82,000 clones, and around 72% of those were seen once. The ten largest clones represent about 14% of the sample.

The V gene is TRBV4-1 and the J gene is TRBJ2-3; the D segment cannot be called with confidence. The specimen was peripheral blood, collected from a patient treated with radiotherapy plus ipilimumab. The clonotype comes from a human donor with non-small cell lung cancer that progressed on radiotherapy plus ipilimumab. The nucleotides read TGCGCCAGCAGTCAGTTCTCAGATACGCAGTATTTT. This codes for CASSQFSDTQYF.